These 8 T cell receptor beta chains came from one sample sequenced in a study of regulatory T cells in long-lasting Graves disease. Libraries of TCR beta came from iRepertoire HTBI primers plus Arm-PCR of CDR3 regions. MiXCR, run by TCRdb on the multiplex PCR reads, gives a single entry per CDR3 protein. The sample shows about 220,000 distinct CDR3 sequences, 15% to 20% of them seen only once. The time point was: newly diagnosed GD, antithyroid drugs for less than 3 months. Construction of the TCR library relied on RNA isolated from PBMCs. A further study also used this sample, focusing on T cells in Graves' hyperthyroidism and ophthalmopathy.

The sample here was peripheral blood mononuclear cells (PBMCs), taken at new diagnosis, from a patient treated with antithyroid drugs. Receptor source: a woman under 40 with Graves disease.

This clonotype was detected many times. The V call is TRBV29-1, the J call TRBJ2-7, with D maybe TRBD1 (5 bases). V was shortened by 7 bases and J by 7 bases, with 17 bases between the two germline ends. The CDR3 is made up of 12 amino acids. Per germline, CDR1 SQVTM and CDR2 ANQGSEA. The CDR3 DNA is TGCAGCGCCGGGTGGGGCCAAAAAGAGCAGTACTTC. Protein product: CSAGWGQKEQYF.

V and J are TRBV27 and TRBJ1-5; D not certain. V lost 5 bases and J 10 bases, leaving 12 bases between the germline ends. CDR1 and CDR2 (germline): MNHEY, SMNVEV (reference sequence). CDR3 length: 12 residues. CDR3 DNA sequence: TGTGCCAGCAGTCCCAGTCGGGAACCCCAGCATTTT. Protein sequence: CASSPSREPQHF.

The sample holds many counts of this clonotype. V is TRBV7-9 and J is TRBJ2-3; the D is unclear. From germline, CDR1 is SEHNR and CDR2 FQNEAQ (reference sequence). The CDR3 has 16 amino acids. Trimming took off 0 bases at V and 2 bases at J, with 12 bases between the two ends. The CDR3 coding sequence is TGTGCCAGCAGCTTAGCGCGGTCAGGAGACACAGATACGCAGTATTTT. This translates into CASSLARSGDTDTQYF.

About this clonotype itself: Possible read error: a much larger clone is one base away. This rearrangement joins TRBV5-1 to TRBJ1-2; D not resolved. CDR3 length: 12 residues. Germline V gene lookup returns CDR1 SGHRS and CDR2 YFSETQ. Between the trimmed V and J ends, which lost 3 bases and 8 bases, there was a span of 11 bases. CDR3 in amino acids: CASSSETRGYTF. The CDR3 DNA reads TGCGCCAGCAGCTCCGAGACGAGGGGCTACACCTTC.

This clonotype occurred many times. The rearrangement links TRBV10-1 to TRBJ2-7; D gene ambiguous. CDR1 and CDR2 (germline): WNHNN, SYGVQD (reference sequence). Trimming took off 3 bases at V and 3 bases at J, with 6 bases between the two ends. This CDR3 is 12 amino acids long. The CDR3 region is CASSDPGYEQYF. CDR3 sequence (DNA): TGCGCCAGCAGTGACCCCGGCTACGAGCAGTACTTC.

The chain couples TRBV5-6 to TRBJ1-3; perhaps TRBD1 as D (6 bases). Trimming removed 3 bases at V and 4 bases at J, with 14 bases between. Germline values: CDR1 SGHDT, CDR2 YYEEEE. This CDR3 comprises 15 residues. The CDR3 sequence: CASSSQGLSGNTIYF. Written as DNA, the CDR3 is TGTGCCAGCAGCTCACAGGGTTTGTCCGGAAACACCATATATTTT.

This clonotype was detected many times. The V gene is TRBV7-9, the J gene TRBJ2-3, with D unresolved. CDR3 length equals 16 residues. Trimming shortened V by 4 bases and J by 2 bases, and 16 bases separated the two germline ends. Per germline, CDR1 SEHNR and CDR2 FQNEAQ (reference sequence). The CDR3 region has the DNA TGTGCCAGCAGCTCCTTGGTGACGGCAATCACAGATACGCAGTATTTT. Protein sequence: CASSSLVTAITDTQYF.

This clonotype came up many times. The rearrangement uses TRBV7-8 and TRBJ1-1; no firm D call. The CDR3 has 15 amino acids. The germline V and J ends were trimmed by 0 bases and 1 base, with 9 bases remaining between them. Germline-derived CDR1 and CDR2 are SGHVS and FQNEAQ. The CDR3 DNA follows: TGTGCCAGCAGCTTAGCGCAGTACTCGAACACTGAAGCTTTCTTT. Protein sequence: CASSLAQYSNTEAFF.